The next 10 T cell receptor beta chains were all read from a single sample in a study of cytomegalovirus exposure and HLA in healthy donors. Primers: 60 Vbeta forward and 13 Jbeta reverse. The method was immunoSEQ multiplex PCR; TCRdb's version includes in-frame clones alone and lacks a portion of them. There are tens of thousands of clones in the sample; roughly 81% occur only once, and approximately 8.5% lies in the top ten. The sample comprised PBMCs. The receptors here all came from a woman between 40 and 50 years old in good health and CMV-seronegative.

The chain couples TRBV19 to TRBJ2-7; TRBD2 aligns across 11 bases. After removal of 3 bases from V and 0 bases from J, the junction contained 7 bases not matched to a gene. The CDR3 has 17 residues. Germline V gene sequence: CDR1 LNHDA, CDR2 SQIVND (reference sequence). The CDR3 DNA reads as TGTGCCAGTAGTATGCGGCTAGCGGGGGGAAGCTCCTACGAGCAGTACGTC. As protein: CASSMRLAGGSSYEQYV.

A single count supports this clone. The chain joins TRBV10-3 to TRBJ2-1; 7 bases line up with TRBD1. The V and J ends lost 7 bases and 9 bases, in that order; junction bases with no gene match: 9. The germline gives CDR1 ENHRY, CDR2 SYGVKD. The CDR3 is 13 amino acids. CDR3 in amino acids: CAITWDRWGEQFF. In DNA form, the CDR3 reads TGTGCCATCACCTGGGACAGATGGGGTGAGCAGTTCTTC.

The chain combines TRBV6-6 with TRBJ1-6; the D gene is possibly TRBD1 (5 bases). Per germline, CDR1 MNHNY and CDR2 SVGAGI (reference sequence). V lost 6 bases, J lost 0 bases, and 12 bases lay in between. The CDR3 runs 16 residues. DNA of the CDR3: TGTGCCAGCAGACCTCAGGGTCGCTCCTATAATTCACCCCTCCACTTT. Translation: CASRPQGRSYNSPLHF.

This chain joins TRBV11-2 and TRBJ2-2, with D uncertain. This CDR3 spans 15 amino acids. Germline loops: CDR1 SGHAT, CDR2 FQNNGV. V was shortened by 2 bases and J by 2 bases, with 9 bases between the two germline ends. The CDR3 reads CASSLRRTNTGELFF. CDR3 DNA sequence: TGTGCCAGCAGCTTAAGGAGAACAAACACCGGGGAGCTGTTTTTT.

This chain links TRBV28 with TRBJ1-2; weak D call: TRBD1 (5 bases). Germline V CDR1 and CDR2: MDHEN, SYDVKM. The CDR3 spans 12 residues. The V and J ends lost 11 bases and 3 bases respectively, with 13 bases between them. Written as DNA, the CDR3 is TGTGCCTCCAAGGGCAGGGACTATGGCTACACCTTC. This translates into CASKGRDYGYTF.

This chain uses TRBV7-3 with TRBJ2-3; no clear D gene. V was clipped by 6 bases and J by 6 bases, with 13 bases between them. There are 13 residues in the CDR3. Germline lookup yields CDR1 SGHTA and CDR2 FQGTGA. CDR3 coding DNA: TGTGCCAGCAGTACGGGTCAAACGGATACGCAGTATTTT. It specifies CASSTGQTDTQYF.

The J gene is TRBJ2-5, the V gene TRBV7-9; the match to TRBD2 covers 7 bases. CDR1 SEHNR and CDR2 FQNEAQ come from the germline V gene (reference sequence). V lost 6 bases, J lost 5 bases, and 9 bases stayed unmatched. CDR3 size: 14 residues. CDR3 amino acids: CASSGGRDGETQYF. CDR3 DNA sequence: TGTGCCAGCAGTGGGGGGAGGGACGGCGAGACCCAGTACTTC.

The sample holds a few counts of this clone. The chain links TRBV5-1 to TRBJ2-3; D unresolved. Germline loops: CDR1 SGHRS, CDR2 YFSETQ. The CDR3 spans 14 residues. The V and J ends lost 4 bases and 0 bases respectively, with 9 bases between them. The chain's CDR3 is CASSPTTSTDTQYF. The CDR3 coding sequence is TGCGCCAGCAGCCCTACGACTAGCACAGATACGCAGTATTTT.

This clone was seen once. The chain has TRBV2 and TRBJ1-2; 11 positions match TRBD1. The CDR3 runs to 16 residues. Germline V gives CDR1 SNHLY, CDR2 FYNNEI. V trimming: 5 bases; J trimming: 7 bases; junction bases outside the gene matches: 12. Here the CDR3 DNA reads TGTGCCAGCAGTCCCTACCTGGACAGGGGGCTCGGTGGCTACACCTTC. Translated: CASSPYLDRGLGGYTF. Full variable domain (remainder filled in from reference TRBV2 and TRBJ1-2): EPEVTQTPSHQVTQMGQEVILRCVPISNHLYFYWYRQILGQKVEFLVSFYNNEISEKSEIFDDQFSVERPDGSNFTLKIRSTKLEDSAMYFCASSPYLDRGLGGYTFGSGTRLTVV.

The rearrangement joins TRBV4-1 to TRBJ2-1; 9 bases line up with TRBD1. The V and J ends lost 0 bases and 1 base, in that order; junction bases with no gene match: 13. Germline CDR1 and CDR2: MGHRA and YSYEKL. CDR3 length: 20 residues. CDR3 protein: CASSQDPGQGWIRSYNEQFF. CDR3 coding DNA: TGCGCCAGCAGCCAAGATCCGGGACAGGGATGGATTCGATCCTACAATGAGCAGTTCTTC.